This T cell receptor (beta chain) was obtained from a study of T-cell reconstitution after alpha-beta-depleted transplantation in children. There are many counts of this clonotype. One junction end does not reproduce the germline sequence, and a read error may be involved. Library preparation (for TCRbeta) was performed with unique molecular identifiers. TCRdb reprocessed the PCR reads with MiXCR, giving one entry per CDR3 protein. The sample lists around 500,000 distinct CDR3 sequences, 12% occurring once. The CDR3 is 11 residues long. Germline assignment: CDR1 DFQATT and CDR2 SNEGSKA (reference sequence).

The chain is built from TRBV20-1 and TRBJ2-7; possible D gene TRBD2, 6 bases. The receptor's source is a human donor who donated a stem cell graft to a child with combined immunodeficiency. The input for sequencing was PBMCs from the stem cell graft donor, taken from the stem cell graft. The CDR3 sequence is CSARSGPQGLF. For the CDR3, the DNA is TGCAGTGCTAGATCAGGGCCCCAGGGACTCTTC.